The following is a TCR beta chain sequence with its context. Its antigen is not known. Read sequence stops 3 residues before the CDR3 end, and the germline J gene provides the missing end. This entry belongs to a study of T cells in women clearing cervical HPV infection. In the study overall: Cases: HPV16-related CIN3 or worse on histology, a couple of invasive cancers. Control women cleared a single incident HPV16 infection within 12 months.

Sequenced by immunoSEQ multiplex PCR; TCRdb stores in-frame clones only, minus some. Here the sample table reports tens of thousands of clones. Study-level points and caveats: T-cell numbers per sample were unknown and may explain richness differences.

The germline gives CDR1 SGHRS, CDR2 YFSETQ. This CDR3 is built from 14 residues. Unmatched junction bases numbered 1, after V lost 0 bases and J lost 2 bases. V gene TRBV5-1 combines with J gene TRBJ1-2; 7 bases line up with TRBD1. The sequenced sample was blood buffy coat. This receptor was taken from a woman aged 18-70 years with a cervical HPV16 infection that either progressed to CIN3+ or cleared (not recorded which). CDR3 loop: CASSLGDRNYGYTF. CDR3 DNA (partial): TGCGCCAGCAGCTTGGGGGACAGAAACTATGGC.